Listed here are 19 T cell receptor beta chains from one sample, sequenced in a study of OX40 agonist ivuxolimab in advanced cancers. TCRdb keeps only in-frame clones here, not all; method: immunoSEQ multiplex PCR. This table has over 80,000 clones, about 90% appearing once. This material consisted of CD4+ or CD8+ T cells sorted from blood, taken in a trial of the OX40 agonist ivuxolimab. These receptors were collected from an adult with an advanced solid tumor such as melanoma, head and neck, liver or kidney cancer.

This chain links TRBV30 with TRBJ2-2; TRBD1 is a possible D gene (5 bases). This CDR3 comprises 14 residues. Per the germline V gene, CDR1 is GTSNPN and CDR2 is SVGIG (reference sequence). Trimming pared 3 bases from V and 1 base from J, leaving 9 bases between. The CDR3 sequence: CAWRSTGNTGELFF. The CDR3 coding sequence is TGTGCCTGGAGATCCACAGGGAACACCGGGGAGCTGTTTTTT.

V gene TRBV9 combines with J gene TRBJ1-4; D gene ambiguous. From germline, CDR1 is SGDLS and CDR2 YYNGEE. The CDR3 is 15 residues long. V was cut by 2 bases and J by 0 bases, with 8 bases left in between. The CDR3 nucleotides are TGTGCCAGCAGCGTGGGGTTCGCAACTAATGAAAAACTGTTTTTT. Amino acid sequence: CASSVGFATNEKLFF.

The chain uses TRBV11-2 and TRBJ2-1; possibly TRBD2 for D (6 bases). The germline V gene has CDR1 SGHAT and CDR2 FQNNGV. V was pared by 4 bases and J by 7 bases, with 17 bases between. The CDR3 is 15 amino acids. The CDR3 spells CASSSLSGTWNEQFF. CDR3 in DNA: TGTGCCAGCAGCTCCCTTAGTGGGACTTGGAATGAGCAGTTCTTC.

The chain is built from TRBV6-1 and TRBJ1-1; no definite D call. Trimming took 3 bases from V and 7 from J, leaving 9 bases between them. CDR1 is MNHNS and CDR2 is SASEGT in the germline V gene. The CDR3 consists of 12 residues. In nucleotides, the CDR3 is TGTGCCAGCAGTGACTATTCTTTTGAAGCTTTCTTT. Its translation is CASSDYSFEAFF.

In its sample, this clone was seen once. The chain carries TRBV7-2 and TRBJ2-3; D is possibly TRBD1 (6 bases). Trimming took off 5 bases at V and 1 base at J, with 16 bases between the two ends. Germline loops: CDR1 SGHTA, CDR2 FQGNSA. The CDR3 spans 16 residues. CDR3 loop: CASSIGTLRGTDTQYF. The CDR3 nucleotides read TGTGCCAGCAGCATTGGGACACTCCGGGGCACAGATACGCAGTATTTT.

The rearrangement joins TRBV20-1 to TRBJ2-5, with D unresolved. CDR1 and CDR2 (germline): DFQATT, SNEGSKA (reference sequence). There are 11 residues in the CDR3. Between the trimmed V and J ends, which lost 5 bases and 6 bases, there was a span of 10 bases. For the CDR3, the DNA is TGCAGTGCTGTATACGTGAAGACCCAGTACTTC. This encodes CSAVYVKTQYF.

This sequence joins TRBV25-1 and TRBJ2-2; unclear D gene. The CDR3 consists of 13 residues. The V gene's germline CDR1 is MGHDK and CDR2 SYGVNS. V was shortened by 7 bases and J by 4 bases, with 10 bases between the two germline ends. CDR3 sequence (DNA): TGTGCCAGCAATCGGCCCAGCACCGGGGAGCTGTTTTTT. Amino acid sequence: CASNRPSTGELFF. Looking up the rest from reference TRBV25-1 and TRBJ2-2 gives the full variable domain: EADIYQTPRYLVIGTGKKITLECSQTMGHDKMYWYQQDPGMELHLIHYSYGVNSTEKGDLSSESTVSRIRTEHFPLTLESARPSHTSQYLCASNRPSTGELFFGEGSRLTVL.

V is TRBV28 and J is TRBJ2-1; maybe TRBD2 (5 bases). Trimming removed 5 bases at V and 0 bases at J, with 29 bases between. This CDR3 spans 21 amino acids. Germline assignment: CDR1 MDHEN and CDR2 SYDVKM. The CDR3 sequence is CASSPPPGSPSRFSSYNEQFF. CDR3 coding DNA: TGTGCCAGCAGTCCGCCACCGGGGTCCCCTTCGCGGTTTAGCTCCTACAATGAGCAGTTCTTC. Based on the CDR3 plus reference TRBV28 and TRBJ2-1, the full variable domain is DVKVTQSSRYLVKRTGEKVFLECVQDMDHENMFWYRQDPGLGLRLIYFSYDVKMKEKGDIPEGYSVSREKKERFSLILESASTNQTSMYLCASSPPPGSPSRFSSYNEQFFGPGTRLTVL.

The J gene is TRBJ2-6, the V gene TRBV5-4; D unclear. The CDR3 contains 15 residues. Germline V CDR1 and CDR2: SGHNT, YYREEE (reference sequence). V shed 0 bases and J shed 2 bases, with 6 bases lying between them. This chain's CDR3 is CASSLGGTGANVLTF. The CDR3 bases are TGTGCCAGCAGCTTGGGGGGTACTGGGGCCAACGTCCTGACTTTC.

The count of this clone is one. CDR3 amino acids: CASSWGDYGAYGYTF. CDR3 nucleotides: TGTGCCAGCAGCTGGGGGGATTATGGAGCCTATGGCTACACCTTC. The chain couples TRBV11-3 to TRBJ1-2, with a tentative D call TRBD1 (5 bases). Per germline, CDR1 SGHNT and CDR2 YENEEA. Trimming cost V 4 bases and J 4 bases, with 16 bases left between them. CDR3 length equals 15 residues.

CDR3 region: CASSLPTGAGYGYTF. The CDR3 DNA reads as TGTGCCAGCAGTTTACCGACAGGAGCCGGCTATGGCTACACCTTC. V is TRBV28 and J is TRBJ1-2, with D possibly matching TRBD1 (6 bases). CDR1 MDHEN and CDR2 SYDVKM come from the germline V gene. This CDR3 comprises 15 residues. V lost 2 bases and J lost 4, with 14 bases in between.

The rearrangement joins TRBV29-1 to TRBJ2-7, with 7 positions matching TRBD2. V dropped 5 bases and J dropped 0; count of bases not matched to a gene: 4. Germline CDR1 is SQVTM and CDR2 is ANQGSEA. CDR3 length: 13 amino acids. The chain's CDR3 is CSVREGYSYEQYF. DNA for the CDR3: TGCAGCGTTAGGGAGGGATACTCCTACGAGCAGTACTTC.

V and J are TRBV12-2 and TRBJ1-5; TRBD1 reflects the table's D call only, with no check against the DNA. TRBV12-2 is flagged as a pseudogene. The CDR3 consists of 15 residues. In DNA form, the CDR3 reads TGTGCAAGTCGCACGGACAGGGGTAGCAATCAGCCCCAGCATTTT. Protein sequence: CASRTDRGSNQPQHF.

This chain links TRBV14 with TRBJ1-2; 9 bases match TRBD1. The length of the CDR3 is 14 residues. CDR1 and CDR2 from the germline V gene are SGHDN and FVKESK. Losses at the gene ends were 3 bases for V and 8 bases for J; bases not matched to a gene: 7. The CDR3 spells CASSQQQGAEGYTF. Here the CDR3 DNA reads TGTGCCAGCAGCCAGCAACAGGGGGCTGAAGGCTACACCTTC.

The genes are TRBV6-1 and TRBJ1-1, with D unclear. The germline V and J ends were trimmed by 7 bases and 3 bases, with 9 bases remaining between them. Germline assignment: CDR1 MNHNS and CDR2 SASEGT. The CDR3 consists of 12 residues. CDR3 loop: CASIERDTEAFF. The CDR3 DNA is TGTGCCAGCATCGAACGGGACACTGAAGCTTTCTTT.

This clone was detected only once. V gene TRBV6-5 combines with J gene TRBJ2-3, with 13 bases lining up with TRBD2. V dropped 4 bases and J dropped 7; count of bases not matched to a gene: 8. Germline values: CDR1 MNHEY, CDR2 SVGAGI. The CDR3 contains 16 residues. The CDR3 nucleotides are TGTGCCAGCAGTTCCTGGACTAGCGGGAGACCCTATACGCAGTATTTT. This codes for CASSSWTSGRPYTQYF.

About this clone itself: The sample holds other DNA sequences that translate to the same CDR3. This chain uses TRBV11-2 with TRBJ1-3; no clear D gene. Germline V gives CDR1 SGHAT, CDR2 FQNNGV. CDR3 length: 14 amino acids. Trimming stripped 2 bases from V and 4 bases from J, with 9 bases between. CDR3 in amino acids: CASSLFSSGNTIYF. The CDR3, as DNA: TGTGCCAGCAGCTTATTCTCCTCAGGAAACACCATATATTTT.

V gene TRBV5-1 combines with J gene TRBJ1-5; TRBD1 matches at 7 bases. V lost 0 bases and J lost 5; bases outside the gene matches: 2. CDR1 is SGHRS and CDR2 is YFSETQ in the germline V gene. The CDR3 has 14 amino acids. The CDR3 sequence is CASSLAGGDQPQHF. The CDR3, as DNA: TGCGCCAGCAGCTTGGCAGGGGGTGATCAGCCCCAGCATTTT.

The rearrangement links TRBV7-2 to TRBJ1-2; 8 nucleotides align to TRBD1. Germline V lookup: CDR1 SGHTA, CDR2 FQGNSA. V gave up 5 bases and J gave up 3 bases; unmatched junction bases: 5. This CDR3 contains 14 residues. CDR3 sequence (DNA): TGTGCCAGCAGCCAGGGGGCTATCGACTATGGCTACACCTTC. This encodes CASSQGAIDYGYTF.